This T cell receptor (beta chain) is from a study of blood T cell repertoires in COVID-19. Study at large: Acute and convalescent COVID-19 samples came from the United States, Italy and Spain. Nucleic acid was either cDNA or gDNA, and it came from T cells, B-cell-depleted T cells, or PBMCs.

Trimming left V 2 bases short and J 8 bases short, with 21 bases between. Germline V gene lookup returns CDR1 SEHNR and CDR2 FQNEAQ (reference sequence). CDR3 size: 16 residues. In the authors' workflow: Reference gene primers were amplified, and this amplification served to estimate nucleated cell counts. Clones were sequenced by immunoSEQ multiplex PCR, and TCRdb holds only the in-frame ones, with some missing. That table furnishes V, J and clone size, whereas the DNA furnished D and trimming. Seen here are fewer than 200,000 clones, 87% observed once, and the top ten hold around a fifth. The chain employs TRBV7-9 and TRBJ1-2, with a weak D call TRBD1 (5 bases). Sequenced: peripheral blood. The TCR comes from a man aged 55 to 69 with active or convalescent COVID-19. CDR3 nucleotide sequence: TGTGCCAGCAGCTTACTCGGGGACTCGGGTGCAGGGGGCTACACCTTC. This codes for CASSLLGDSGAGGYTF.